These T cell receptor beta chains were read from a single sample in a study of response to subunit inactivated influenza vaccine. From the RT-PCR reads, TCRdb called clonotypes with MiXCR, one entry per CDR3 protein. The sample has about 700,000 distinct CDR3 sequences; 15% to 17% are singletons. The material sequenced was PBMCs from blood, taken 12 days after vaccination. The receptors come from a man in his fifties who received an inactivated influenza vaccine. Both conserved end residues are trimmed from each CDR3. Fields, in order: clone size, J gene, V gene, CDR3 protein. The size field is filled for only some rows; it gives once, few, many or a size class.

few,TRBJ2-4,TRBV6-2/TRBV6-3,ASRNPSTSGTNIQY
few,TRBJ2-3,TRBV7-2,ASTPAGPDTQY
.,TRBJ1-3,TRBV5-1,ASSVGHSGAGNTIY
few,TRBJ1-2,TRBV11-2,ASSITGGQGYT
.,TRBJ2-3,TRBV28,ASTGADTQY
few,TRBJ2-7,TRBV5-1,ASSLVYGPYEQY
.,TRBJ2-5,TRBV6-1,ASSVYGGQETQY
.,TRBJ2-1,TRBV28,ASSFSTAEQF
.,TRBJ2-5,TRBV6-2/TRBV6-3,ASSYSIYSDQETQY
.,TRBJ1-2,TRBV12-3/TRBV12-4,ASSPLQGFGGGYT
.,TRBJ2-1,TRBV6-5,ASSYSGVLGLGSYNEQF
.,TRBJ2-3,TRBV20-1,SATLRTDPWLTDTQY
few,TRBJ2-1,TRBV4-1,ASSQVRAGKDNEQF
.,TRBJ1-2,TRBV2,ASSGLGADGGYT
.,TRBJ2-7,TRBV25-1,ASSDWAGGLHEQY
many,TRBJ2-5,TRBV5-1,ASSLATGIQETQY
many,TRBJ1-1,TRBV18,ASSPMVNTEAF
.,TRBJ2-2,TRBV5-1,ASSLSGSRDTGELF
few,TRBJ2-5,TRBV28,ASSPETLQETQY
few,TRBJ1-2,TRBV6-1,ATLRDIGSYGYT
.,TRBJ1-5,TRBV20-1,SASFGVLNQPQH
.,TRBJ2-1,TRBV28,ASSPEGRDRVEQF
few,TRBJ1-1,TRBV12-3/TRBV12-4,ASSKPSGLRNTEAF
few,TRBJ2-5,TRBV11-1,ASSLAQLKTETQY
few,TRBJ2-1,TRBV11-2,ASSLDRDGVEQF
.,TRBJ1-4,TRBV12-3/TRBV12-4,ATRAGGEEKLF
.,TRBJ1-3,TRBV27,ASSFQAGAGNTIY
few,TRBJ2-7,TRBV20-1,SARGQGLPHEQY
few,TRBJ1-5,TRBV4-3,ASSQDLAPLGPQH
.,TRBJ2-5,TRBV18,ASSPPVPGETQY
few,TRBJ2-7,TRBV5-6,ASSRRWEAYEQY
few,TRBJ2-1,TRBV6-2/TRBV6-3,ASMGAGGVEQF
.,TRBJ1-3,TRBV7-2,ASSFSQPNSGNTIY
many,TRBJ2-5,TRBV29-1,SVEDGLAGRPQY
few,TRBJ2-7,TRBV5-6,ASSLDVYEQY
few,TRBJ2-1,TRBV6-1,ASGETGLAGGPDNEQF
.,TRBJ2-3,TRBV5-4,ASSLAFFPSGGPTDTQY
.,TRBJ2-5,TRBV28,ATPPLTGGSGMGKTQY
few,TRBJ1-2,TRBV7-9,ASSLSRGDLLGGYT
.,TRBJ2-2,TRBV5-6,ASSLEWQQYTGELF
.,TRBJ2-7,TRBV5-1,ASSLGQGIYYEQY
.,TRBJ2-1,TRBV4-3,ASSQRVSDEQF
.,TRBJ2-1,TRBV7-9,ASSLITTNEQF
.,TRBJ2-3,TRBV20-1,SAVAGVYDTQY